The 22 T cell receptor beta chains in this list originate from one sample, sequenced in a study of OX40 agonist ivuxolimab in advanced cancers. Some clones are missing from TCRdb's copy, which holds only in-frame ones; the method was immunoSEQ multiplex PCR. The repertoire holds roughly 83,000 clones, with about 90% as singletons. The specimen comprised CD4+ or CD8+ T cells sorted from blood, sampled in a trial of the OX40 agonist ivuxolimab. Receptors originate from an adult with an advanced solid tumor such as melanoma, head and neck, liver or kidney cancer.

The chain couples TRBV30 to TRBJ1-5, with D hard to call. There are 15 residues in the CDR3. Trimming took off 0 bases at V and 4 bases at J, with 13 bases between the two ends. Germline lookup yields CDR1 GTSNPN and CDR2 SVGIG (reference sequence). The CDR3 bases are TGTGCCTGGAGTGTAAGCCCAGGAGGGAATCAGCCCCAGCATTTT. Translated: CAWSVSPGGNQPQHF.

The CDR3 spells CASSVSSNQPQHF. CDR3 nucleotides: TGTGCCAGCAGCGTATCTAGCAATCAGCCCCAGCATTTT. This chain connects TRBV9 to TRBJ1-5; D gene ambiguous. CDR1 and CDR2 from the germline V gene are SGDLS and YYNGEE. The CDR3 loop spans 13 amino acids. Trimming stripped 1 base from V and 0 bases from J, with 2 bases between.

The genes are TRBV28 and TRBJ2-3; D may be TRBD1 (6 bases). V was clipped by 5 bases and J by 3 bases, with 15 bases between them. The CDR3 is 15 residues long. Germline V CDR1 and CDR2: MDHEN, SYDVKM. CDR3 loop: CASSPDQGTTDTQYF. In nucleotides, the CDR3 is TGTGCCAGCAGTCCAGACCAGGGGACAACAGATACGCAGTATTTT.

The chain joins TRBV7-9 to TRBJ2-5, with D perhaps matching TRBD1 (5 bases). V was shortened by 6 bases and J by 2 bases, with 16 bases between the two germline ends. CDR1 and CDR2 (germline): SEHNR, FQNEAQ (reference sequence). CDR3 size: 15 residues. The DNA of the CDR3 is TGTGCCAGCAGGGCCATAGGGGCTTCTCAAGAGACCCAGTACTTC. The encoded protein is CASRAIGASQETQYF. The full variable domain, in which reference TRBV7-9 and TRBJ2-5 provide the parts outside the CDR3, is DTGVSQNPRHKITKRGQNVTFRCDPISEHNRLYWYRQTLGQGPEFLTYFQNEAQLEKSRLLSDRFSAERPKGSFSTLEIQRTEQGDSAMYLCASRAIGASQETQYFGPGTRLLVL.

The V gene is TRBV7-9, the J gene TRBJ2-3; D call uncertain. CDR1 is SEHNR and CDR2 is FQNEAQ in the germline V gene (reference sequence). This CDR3 has 12 amino acids. V shed 5 bases and J shed 2 bases, with 5 bases lying between them. The CDR3 region is CASSGLTDTQYF. CDR3 coding DNA: TGTGCCAGCAGCGGCCTCACAGATACGCAGTATTTT.

Turning to this clone: Other DNA sequences of this sample code for an identical CDR3. This chain uses TRBV27 with TRBJ2-2; D is unclear. Germline assignment: CDR1 MNHEY and CDR2 SMNVEV (reference sequence). Trimming took 5 bases from V and 4 from J, leaving 5 bases between them. CDR3 size: 12 residues. The CDR3 protein is CASSLGTGELFF. The CDR3 region has the DNA TGTGCCAGCAGTCTAGGCACCGGGGAGCTGTTTTTT.

The rearrangement links TRBV9 to TRBJ2-7; no reliable D call. Germline loops: CDR1 SGDLS, CDR2 YYNGEE. Trimming pared 2 bases from V and 2 bases from J, leaving 11 bases between. The CDR3 totals 14 residues. CDR3 residues: CASSVDSGTYEQYF. The CDR3 nucleotides are TGTGCCAGCAGCGTTGACTCCGGTACCTACGAGCAGTACTTC.

The CDR3 DNA reads TGTGCCAGCAGGACACAGGGGGCCTATAATTCACCCCTCCACTTT. Amino acid sequence: CASRTQGAYNSPLHF. This chain links TRBV28 with TRBJ1-6, with 8 positions matching TRBD1. The CDR3 has 15 amino acids. Germline V gives CDR1 MDHEN, CDR2 SYDVKM. Trimming at V came to 6 bases and at J to 2 bases, leaving 3 bases not matched to a gene.

The V call is TRBV10-3, the J call TRBJ1-1; D remains ambiguous. Deletions cut 7 bases from V and 0 bases from J, with 12 bases between. The germline V gene has CDR1 ENHRY and CDR2 SYGVKD. The CDR3 consists of 14 residues. This chain's CDR3 is CAINTASMNTEAFF. In nucleotides, the CDR3 is TGTGCCATCAACACAGCAAGCATGAACACTGAAGCTTTCTTT.

This rearrangement joins TRBV7-9 to TRBJ2-1; D remains ambiguous. The ends were cut back, 4 bases at V and 7 bases at J, with 8 bases in the middle. This CDR3 contains 12 residues. Germline CDR1 reads SEHNR; CDR2 reads FQNEAQ (reference sequence). CDR3 in amino acids: CASSWVSNEQFF. CDR3 DNA sequence: TGTGCCAGCAGCTGGGTCTCGAATGAGCAGTTCTTC.

This rearrangement joins TRBV4-1 to TRBJ1-5, with TRBD1 matching over 7 bases. With V trimmed by 1 base and J by 2 bases, 5 bases remained unmatched. Germline CDR1 is MGHRA and CDR2 is YSYEKL. This CDR3 contains 16 residues. CDR3: CASSQGRGQRNQPQHF. DNA for the CDR3: TGCGCCAGCAGCCAAGGGCGGGGACAGCGCAATCAGCCCCAGCATTTT.

This clone was counted once. The rearrangement joins TRBV19 to TRBJ2-3, with TRBD2 matching over 7 bases. The CDR3 has 15 residues. The V gene's germline CDR1 is LNHDA and CDR2 SQIVND (reference sequence). The trim removed 5 bases at V and 6 bases at J, leaving 11 bases unmatched. The CDR3 loop reads CASSWEGRSPDTQYF. In DNA, the CDR3 is TGTGCCAGTAGTTGGGAGGGCAGGTCACCCGATACGCAGTATTTT.

The rearrangement uses TRBV4-1 and TRBJ2-2; D may be TRBD2 (6 bases). This CDR3 spans 15 amino acids. Trimming took off 4 bases at V and 4 bases at J, with 13 bases between the two ends. Germline V CDR1 and CDR2: MGHRA, YSYEKL. CDR3 DNA: TGCGCCAGCAGCCCCCGGGGTAGCGGCACCGGGGAGCTGTTTTTT. It is translated as CASSPRGSGTGELFF.

J is TRBJ1-1 and V is TRBV2; weak D call: TRBD1 (5 bases). V dropped 0 bases and J dropped 5 bases, with 13 bases sitting between them. This CDR3 is built from 15 residues. CDR1 SNHLY and CDR2 FYNNEI come from the germline V gene. CDR3 nucleotide sequence: TGTGCCAGCAGTGAAGCTGGAGGGAGGGGAACTGAAGCTTTCTTT. It is translated as CASSEAGGRGTEAFF.

V gene TRBV27 combines with J gene TRBJ2-7, with 7 bases identical to TRBD1. The V segment lost 6 bases and the J segment 0 bases; nucleotides outside the gene matches: 11. The CDR3 is made up of 16 amino acids. Germline CDR1 reads MNHEY; CDR2 reads SMNVEV (reference sequence). The CDR3 reads CASSPAGTAYSYEQYF. The CDR3 region has the DNA TGTGCCAGCAGCCCGGCCGGGACAGCGTACTCCTACGAGCAGTACTTC.

The chain uses TRBV4-3 and TRBJ1-5; D unresolved. The CDR3 has 14 amino acids. Germline V gives CDR1 LGHNA, CDR2 YSLEER. Trimming removed 6 bases from V and 2 bases from J, with 11 bases in between. CDR3: CASSLGRGNQPQHF. CDR3 sequence (DNA): TGCGCCAGCAGTTTAGGTCGCGGCAATCAGCCCCAGCATTTT.

V gene TRBV7-2 combines with J gene TRBJ2-5; D is unclear. Trimming removed 0 bases from V and 5 bases from J, with 13 bases in between. Per germline, CDR1 SGHTA and CDR2 FQGNSA. The CDR3 is 15 amino acids. CDR3 protein: CASSLAWANLETQYF. Written as DNA, the CDR3 is TGTGCCAGCAGCTTAGCATGGGCCAATCTCGAGACCCAGTACTTC.

The V gene is TRBV28, the J gene TRBJ1-2, with D maybe TRBD1 (6 bases). This CDR3 region has 17 residues. Between the trimmed V and J ends, which lost 1 base and 5 bases, there was a span of 20 bases. Germline V gene sequence: CDR1 MDHEN, CDR2 SYDVKM. The CDR3 here is CASSLLALGPQGYGYTF. The CDR3 DNA sequence: TGTGCCAGCAGTTTATTAGCGTTAGGCCCGCAGGGGTATGGCTACACCTTC.

The rearrangement links TRBV6-6 to TRBJ2-3, with a weak D call TRBD2 (6 bases). The V gene lost 4 bases and the J gene lost 1 base, with 6 bases spanning the gap. CDR1 and CDR2 (germline): MNHNY, SVGAGI (reference sequence). This CDR3 contains 13 residues. CDR3 sequence: CASSWGGTDTQYF. The CDR3 bases are TGTGCCAGCAGTTGGGGGGGCACAGATACGCAGTATTTT.

The chain couples TRBV28 to TRBJ1-5; D not certain. This CDR3 contains 14 residues. From germline, CDR1 is MDHEN and CDR2 SYDVKM. Trimming removed 3 bases from V and 5 bases from J, with 11 bases in between. The CDR3 nucleotides read TGTGCCAGCAGTTTGGTAGGGCAGCATCAGCCCCAGCATTTT. It yields the protein CASSLVGQHQPQHF.

The chain is built from TRBV7-9 and TRBJ2-1, with 11 bases lining up with TRBD2. V shed 0 bases, J shed 15 bases, and the junction held 10 bases outside the gene matches. CDR1 is SEHNR, CDR2 FQNEAQ, per germline (reference sequence). The CDR3 consists of 15 residues. This CDR3 is CASSLASGGVYSRFF. The CDR3 region has the DNA TGTGCCAGCAGCTTAGCTAGCGGGGGGGTGTACAGCAGGTTCTTC. Combining the CDR3 with reference TRBV7-9 and TRBJ2-1 gives the whole variable domain DTGVSQNPRHKITKRGQNVTFRCDPISEHNRLYWYRQTLGQGPEFLTYFQNEAQLEKSRLLSDRFSAERPKGSFSTLEIQRTEQGDSAMYLCASSLASGGVYSRFFGPGTRLTVL.

The chain's CDR3 is CASSYLGVALNEQFF. CDR3 DNA: TGTGCCAGCAGCTATTTAGGAGTGGCTTTGAATGAGCAGTTCTTC. The V and J genes are TRBV7-9 and TRBJ2-1; D remains unclear. Germline V gene lookup returns CDR1 SEHNR and CDR2 FQNEAQ (reference sequence). Between the trimmed V and J ends, which lost 4 bases and 7 bases, there was a span of 17 bases. This CDR3 contains 15 residues.